These T cell receptor beta chains were read from a single sample in a study of T cells in Graves' hyperthyroidism and ophthalmopathy. TCRdb redid the calling of the multiplex PCR reads with MiXCR, one entry per CDR3 protein. The sample yields just under 750,000 distinct CDR3 sequences, approximately 36% seen once. Sequenced input: blood. These receptors were collected from a middle-aged woman with Graves' hyperthyroidism. Each CDR3 is given with its conserved first and last residue. A D gene is named only where the DNA matches it firmly. The size of a clone is reported for some rows only, either as once, few or many, or as a class for expanded clones.

d_call j_call v_call clone_size cdr3_nt cdr3_aa
- TRBJ1-1 TRBV7-2 - TGTGCCAGCAGCCATCCGGTGTGGACTGAAGCTTCCTTT CASSHPVWTEASF
- TRBJ2-1 TRBV6-1 few TGTGCCAGCAGTGATGAGATAGGGGTGGGATACAATGAGCAGTTCTTC CASSDEIGVGYNEQFF
- TRBJ1-6 TRBV6-1 many TGTGCCAGCAGTGAGGGCAGGGGAAGAGGGACACCCCTCCACTTT CASSEGRGRGTPLHF
- TRBJ1-1 TRBV9 many TGTGCCAGCAGCGTAGAGGGCACAGCTATGAACACTGAAGCTTTCTTT CASSVEGTAMNTEAFF
- TRBJ1-1 TRBV9 many TGTGCCAGCAGCGAATCCGGGACGGTGAAGACTGAAGCTTTCTTT CASSESGTVKTEAFF
- TRBJ2-6 TRBV7-9 - TGTGCCAGCAAAGGGGCCTCTGGGGCCAACGTCCTGACTTTC CASKGASGANVLTF
- TRBJ2-5 TRBV24-1 many TGTGCCACCAGTGCCTCAGGACAGTTTCGCTTC CATSASGQFRF
- TRBJ1-5 TRBV29-1 - TGCAGCGTTGCCCGGGGAGAGGCGGCCCAGCATTTT CSVARGEAAQHF
TRBD1 TRBJ1-2 TRBV7-6 - TGTGCCGGCAGCACCGGACAGGAGTATGGCTACACCTTC CAGSTGQEYGYTF
TRBD1 TRBJ1-3 TRBV5-1 few TGCGCCAGCAGCTTCCTCCCGGGACAGGGTATAGGAGACACCATATATTTT CASSFLPGQGIGDTIYF
- TRBJ1-1 TRBV10-2 - TGCGCCAGCAGGGCCAGGGTCGATGCTTTCTTT CASRARVDAFF
TRBD1 TRBJ2-7 TRBV20-1 - TGCAGTGCTAGAGACACGGGGCAGGGGGCTGGGCAGTACTTC CSARDTGQGAGQYF
- TRBJ1-5 TRBV25-1 - TGTGCCAGCAGAAGAGACTTCAATCAGCCCCAGCATTTT CASRRDFNQPQHF
- TRBJ2-6 TRBV19 - TGTGCCAGTAGTATAGAGGGTGCTGGGGCCAACGTCCTGACTTTC CASSIEGAGANVLTF
- TRBJ2-3 TRBV19 - TGTGCCAGTACGTGGGCTGGAGCTGATACGCAGTATTTT CASTWAGADTQYF
- TRBJ2-7 TRBV6-5 - TGTGCCAGCAGTTACGACGGGACCACCTACGAGCAGTACTTC CASSYDGTTYEQYF
- TRBJ1-4 TRBV7-9 few TGTGCCAGCAGAAAAGAGGGGGGCGCTAATGAAAAACTGTTTTTT CASRKEGGANEKLFF